Each of the 7 T cell receptor beta chains below was sequenced from the same sample in a study of blood T cell repertoires in COVID-19. TCRdb's copy holds only in-frame clones and misses some; the assay was immunoSEQ multiplex PCR. The sample contains fewer than 250,000 clones, approximately 84% of which appear only once. Sequencing was done on a sample of peripheral blood. The receptors come from a man over 45 with COVID-19, enrolled during active disease.

V usage is TRBV10-3 and J usage is TRBJ1-6; D is unresolved. The CDR3 is 14 residues long. Germline assignment: CDR1 ENHRY and CDR2 SYGVKD. Deletions cut 0 bases from V and 9 bases from J, with 9 bases between. The chain's CDR3 is CAISESTAGSPLHF. CDR3 DNA sequence: TGTGCCATCAGTGAGTCTACAGCGGGTTCACCCCTCCACTTT.

The chain employs TRBV3-1 (or the pseudogene TRBV3-2) and TRBJ2-1; 13 bases are a match to TRBD2. This CDR3 is built from 17 residues. CDR1 and CDR2 from the germline V gene are LGHDT and YNNKEL (reference sequence). The ends lost 4 bases at V and 7 bases at J; junction bases unmatched: 10. The CDR3 sequence is CASSLSSLAGGRNEQFF. CDR3 sequence (DNA): TGTGCCAGCAGCCTATCATCACTAGCGGGGGGGCGGAATGAGCAGTTCTTC.

This clone was picked up one time. The chain carries TRBV6-6 and TRBJ1-5, with a tentative D call TRBD1 (5 bases). The germline V gene has CDR1 MNHNY and CDR2 SVGAGI (reference sequence). The V and J ends lost 6 bases and 2 bases respectively, with 14 bases between them. The CDR3 has 15 amino acids. CDR3 protein: CASSDRGGGNQPQHF. Written as DNA, the CDR3 is TGTGCCAGCAGCGATAGGGGAGGTGGCAATCAGCCCCAGCATTTT.

V and J are TRBV7-3 and TRBJ2-1, with a weak D call TRBD1 (5 bases). The V end lost 4 bases, the J end lost 6 bases, and 10 bases lay between the germline ends. There are 13 residues in the CDR3. CDR1 and CDR2 (germline): SGHTA, FQGTGA. The CDR3 DNA follows: TGTGCCAGCAGCTCGCCAGGGTTCAATGAGCAGTTCTTC. It yields the protein CASSSPGFNEQFF.

The rearrangement uses TRBV2 and TRBJ1-2, with TRBD1 identical over 7 bases. Germline V gene data show CDR1 as SNHLY and CDR2 as FYNNEI. The CDR3 covers 12 residues. V was clipped by 6 bases and J by 6 bases; unmatched bases: 4. For the CDR3, the DNA is TGTGCCAGCAGCTCCGGGACAGATGGCTACACCTTC. It encodes CASSSGTDGYTF.

The chain uses TRBV11-2 and TRBJ2-7; maybe TRBD1 (5 bases). CDR1 is SGHAT and CDR2 is FQNNGV in the germline V gene. Trimming stripped 2 bases from V and 1 base from J, with 9 bases between. The CDR3 has 14 residues. CDR3 residues: CASSLSRASYEQYF. CDR3 nucleotide sequence: TGTGCCAGCAGCTTAAGCAGGGCGTCCTACGAGCAGTACTTC.

V gene TRBV30 combines with J gene TRBJ1-6, with a tentative D call TRBD1 (5 bases). From germline, CDR1 is GTSNPN and CDR2 SVGIG (reference sequence). Trimming stripped 6 bases from V and 7 bases from J, with 13 bases between. The CDR3 runs to 13 residues. The DNA of the CDR3 is TGTGCCTGCCGGTCAGGGATGAATTCACCCCTCCACTTT. Its protein product is CACRSGMNSPLHF.